This passage covers 13 T cell receptor beta chains from one sample sequenced in a study of early T cells in non-severe SARS-CoV-2 infection. TCRdb used MiXCR to reprocess the 5' RACE reads, holding one entry per CDR3 protein. Of 85,000 to 90,000 distinct CDR3 sequences in the sample, roughly 14% were seen once. Material for sequencing was whole blood. The receptors originated from an adult who was a healthcare worker with PCR-confirmed SARS-CoV-2 infection or an uninfected control (not recorded which).

This clonotype showed up just a few times. V usage is TRBV5-5 and J usage is TRBJ1-2; D is unclear. Trimming left V 0 bases short and J 0 bases short, with 6 bases between. The CDR3 has 14 residues. CDR1 is SGHKS, CDR2 YYEKEE, per germline (reference sequence). The CDR3 spells CASSLEQSNYGYTF. CDR3 coding DNA: TGTGCCAGCAGCTTGGAACAGTCTAACTATGGCTACACCTTC.

The chain employs TRBV9 and TRBJ2-5; 9 bases map to TRBD2. Losses at the gene ends were 3 bases for V and 5 bases for J; bases not matched to a gene: 11. CDR3 size: 16 residues. The germline V gene has CDR1 SGDLS and CDR2 YYNGEE. CDR3 residues: CASSGEERGARETQYF. CDR3 DNA sequence: TGTGCCAGCAGCGGAGAGGAGCGGGGGGCGCGGGAGACCCAGTACTTC.

The chain has TRBV25-1 and TRBJ2-5; D might be TRBD1 or TRBD2, each matching 5 bases. Per the germline V gene, CDR1 is MGHDK and CDR2 is SYGVNS. The CDR3 spans 15 residues. The V end was cut by 6 bases, the J end by 0 bases, with 14 bases between. The CDR3 reads CASRPGRWDQETQYF. The CDR3 nucleotides read TGTGCCAGCAGACCGGGACGTTGGGACCAAGAGACCCAGTACTTC.

Notes on this clonotype: This is likely a read error, given that the CDR3 carries no conserved phenylalanine or tryptophan at its end. This chain links TRBV10-1 with TRBJ1-1; no clear D. Trimming removed 4 bases from V and 1 base from J, with 7 bases in between. This CDR3 has 13 residues. CDR1 and CDR2 from the germline V gene are WNHNN and SYGVQD (reference sequence). The chain's CDR3 is CASSGSQNTEAFY. The CDR3 region has the DNA TGCGCCAGCAGTGGGAGCCAGAACACTGAAGCTTTCTAT.

The chain links TRBV7-2 to TRBJ2-1; 9 bases fit TRBD2. The trim removed 2 bases at V and 4 bases at J, leaving 12 bases unmatched. CDR3 length: 18 amino acids. CDR1 and CDR2 from the germline V gene are SGHTA and FQGNSA. CDR3 coding DNA: TGTGCCAGCAGCTTATTGGCGGGGGGGCGGAGCCCTTACAATGAGCAGTTCTTC. It encodes CASSLLAGGRSPYNEQFF.

This sequence joins TRBV7-2 and TRBJ2-1; D ambiguous. This CDR3 is 14 amino acids long. The V gene's germline CDR1 is SGHTA and CDR2 FQGNSA. The V gene lost 0 bases and the J gene lost 8 bases, with 11 bases spanning the gap. CDR3 loop: CASSLAVVHDEQFF. The CDR3 DNA reads as TGTGCCAGCAGCTTAGCTGTAGTTCACGATGAGCAGTTCTTC.

This clonotype appeared many times. This chain connects TRBV4-1 to TRBJ2-6; D might be TRBD2 (7 bases). Trimming shortened V by 4 bases and J by 2 bases, and 12 bases separated the two germline ends. The V gene's germline CDR1 is MGHRA and CDR2 YSYEKL. The CDR3 extends over 16 amino acids. CDR3 nucleotide sequence: TGCGCCAGCAGCCCATCCGGGGGGCCTGGGGCCAACGTCCTGACTTTC. Amino acid sequence: CASSPSGGPGANVLTF.

This clonotype was observed a handful of times. The J gene is TRBJ1-1, the V gene TRBV7-3; D perhaps matches TRBD1 (5 bases). V was pared by 5 bases and J by 1 base, with 20 bases between. This CDR3 has 17 amino acids. Per germline, CDR1 SGHTA and CDR2 FQGTGA. The CDR3 here is CASSKTGDVGANTEAFF. As DNA, the CDR3 is TGTGCCAGCAGCAAAACTGGGGACGTTGGGGCGAACACTGAAGCTTTCTTT.

This clonotype was seen more than once but under ten times. This chain uses TRBV4-1 with TRBJ2-6; D gene ambiguous. Trimming removed 0 bases from V and 4 bases from J, with 7 bases in between. The V gene's germline CDR1 is MGHRA and CDR2 YSYEKL. This CDR3 is 15 amino acids long. The CDR3 DNA sequence: TGCGCCAGCAGCCAAGATATTAGGGGGGCCAACGTCCTGACTTTC. Protein: CASSQDIRGANVLTF.

This clonotype was picked up a small number of times. The chain has TRBV7-9 and TRBJ2-3, with D possibly TRBD2 on 6 matching bases. Germline V gives CDR1 SEHNR, CDR2 FQNEAQ (reference sequence). The ends were cut back, 4 bases at V and 0 bases at J, with 14 bases in the middle. This CDR3 has 16 amino acids. CDR3 in amino acids: CASSSPRGKSTDTQYF. The CDR3 bases are TGTGCCAGCAGCTCCCCCCGGGGGAAAAGCACAGATACGCAGTATTTT.

The DNA for the CDR3 is TGCAGTGCTAGGGCAGGGGTAGATGGGAATTCACCCCTCCACTTT. Amino acids: CSARAGVDGNSPLHF. This chain uses TRBV20-1 with TRBJ1-6, with D perhaps matching TRBD1 (6 bases). Germline lookup yields CDR1 DFQATT and CDR2 SNEGSKA (reference sequence). CDR3 size: 15 residues. V was cut by 3 bases and J by 7 bases, with 16 bases left in between.

This clonotype was picked up a small number of times. The rearrangement joins TRBV10-3 to TRBJ2-2; a possible D gene is TRBD2 (7 bases). This CDR3 is 15 amino acids long. Germline assignment: CDR1 ENHRY and CDR2 SYGVKD. Between the trimmed V and J ends, which lost 4 bases and 2 bases, there was a span of 11 bases. The CDR3 here is CAISAGGANTGELFF. CDR3 in DNA: TGTGCCATCAGTGCTGGGGGGGCAAACACCGGGGAGCTGTTTTTT.

This clonotype appeared a few times. V and J are TRBV12-3 or TRBV12-4 and TRBJ1-1; D gene uncertain. V gave up 4 bases and J gave up 3 bases, with 15 bases separating them. The CDR3 totals 15 residues. This chain's CDR3 is CASSSLQGWDTEAFF. Written as DNA, the CDR3 is TGTGCCAGCAGTTCCCTACAAGGATGGGACACTGAAGCTTTCTTT.